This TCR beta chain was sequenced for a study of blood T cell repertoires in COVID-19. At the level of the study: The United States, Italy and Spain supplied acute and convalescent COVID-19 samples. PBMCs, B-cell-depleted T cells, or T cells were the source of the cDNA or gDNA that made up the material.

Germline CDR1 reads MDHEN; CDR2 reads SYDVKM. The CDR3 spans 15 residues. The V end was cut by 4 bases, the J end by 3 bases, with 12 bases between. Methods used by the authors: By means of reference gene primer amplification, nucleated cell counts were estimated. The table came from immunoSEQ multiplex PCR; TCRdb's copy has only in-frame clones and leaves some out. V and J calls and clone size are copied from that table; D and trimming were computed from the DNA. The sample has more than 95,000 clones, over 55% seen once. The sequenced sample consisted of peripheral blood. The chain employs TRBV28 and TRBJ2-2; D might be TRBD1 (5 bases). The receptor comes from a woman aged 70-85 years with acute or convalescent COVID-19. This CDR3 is CASSSGASYTGELFF. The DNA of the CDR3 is TGTGCCAGCAGTTCTGGGGCCAGTTACACCGGGGAGCTGTTTTTT.